The 2 T cell receptor beta chains below come from one sample, sequenced in a study of T-cell reconstitution after alpha-beta-depleted transplantation in children. Unique molecular identifiers featured in how the TCRbeta library was prepared. TCRdb itself ran the PCR reads through MiXCR, one entry per CDR3 protein. The sample includes around 400,000 distinct CDR3 sequences, under 13% of them seen just once. This specimen was PBMCs from the stem cell graft donor, taken from the stem cell graft. The receptors shown here come from a human donor who donated a stem cell graft to a child with acute myeloid leukemia.

This clonotype has at least ten counts. The genes are TRBV29-1 and TRBJ2-1; D possibly corresponds to TRBD2 (6 bases). Germline V lookup: CDR1 SQVTM, CDR2 ANQGSEA. Between the trimmed V and J ends, which lost 7 bases and 2 bases, there was a span of 9 bases. The CDR3 contains 12 residues. CDR3 region: CSGGEPYNEQFF. The CDR3 DNA is TGCAGCGGGGGGGAGCCCTACAATGAGCAGTTCTTC.

The V and J genes are TRBV7-8 and TRBJ2-3; tentatively, D is TRBD1 (5 bases). The V end lost 8 bases, the J end lost 4 bases, and 13 bases lay between the germline ends. Looked up from germline, CDR1 is SGHVS and CDR2 is FQNEAQ. The CDR3 sequence is 13 residues long. The CDR3 loop is CASGTVGADTQYF. CDR3 DNA: TGTGCCAGCGGCACCGTAGGGGCAGATACGCAGTATTTT.